This T cell receptor beta chain originates from a study of T cell responses to AZD1222 COVID-19 vaccine. With respect to this clone: The antigen is undetermined.

General study points: Close to half of all spike-specific TCRs reportedly target regions of the variants that are unmutated. Spike-specific TCR breadth and depth rose after two AZD1222 doses. All repertoire sampling was performed exclusively after the peak T cell response. Donors were largely white British and mainly female; clonal diversity was possibly underestimated.

Sequencing was performed with immunoSEQ multiplex PCR; in TCRdb, only in-frame clones are kept and a portion is missing. Altogether 90,000 to 120,000 clones are present, about nine tenths being singletons, with the ten largest covering 8.5% to 10%. V was clipped by 6 bases and J by 1 base, with 9 bases between them. The CDR3 extends over 14 amino acids. CDR1 is SEHNR, CDR2 FQNEAQ, per germline (reference sequence). This TCR was sampled from an adult who received the AZD1222 COVID-19 vaccine. The sample was peripheral blood, taken 28 days after the second AZD1222 dose. The rearrangement joins TRBV7-9 to TRBJ2-2; D uncertain. The CDR3 protein is CASSPDGNTGELFF. The CDR3 nucleotides are TGTGCCAGCAGTCCGGACGGGAACACCGGGGAGCTGTTTTTT.